A selection of T cell receptor beta chains follows, all from one sample in a study of blood T cell repertoires in COVID-19. Profiled with immunoSEQ multiplex PCR; TCRdb holds only in-frame clones, not every one. Of 250,000 to 300,000 clones listed, over 70% are singletons. Sequenced input: peripheral blood. Receptor source: a woman in her seventies with COVID-19, enrolled during active disease. CDR3s include the opening cysteine and the closing phenylalanine or tryptophan. A D gene is named only where the DNA matches it firmly. Where a row states a size, it is once, few, many or the class of an expanded clone; other rows omit it.

v_call	d_call	j_call	clone_size	cdr3_nt	cdr3_aa
TRBV5-4	TRBD2	TRBJ2-7	.	TGTGCCAGCAGCAGGAATAGCGGGAGCTCCTACGAGCAGTACTTC	CASSRNSGSSYEQYF
TRBV7-9	TRBD2	TRBJ2-7	once	TGTGCCAGCAGCTCACAAAGTAGCGGGAGTAGGTACGAGCAGTACTTC	CASSSQSSGSRYEQYF
TRBV5-1	TRBD2	TRBJ2-1	.	TGCGCCAGCAGCTTGGTAGACGGCGGGAGGCGCGGTGAGCAGTTCTTC	CASSLVDGGRRGEQFF
TRBV29-1	.	TRBJ2-5	.	TGCAGCGTTGTGGCCAGGGGGAGGGAGACCCAGTACTTC	CSVVARGRETQYF
TRBV19	TRBD1	TRBJ1-5	once	TGTGCCAGTAGTATAGGCGGACAGGGACGGCAGCCCCAGCATTTT	CASSIGGQGRQPQHF
TRBV2	.	TRBJ2-1	.	TGTGCCAGCAAGGAACTAGCTCTCGGATCTGAGCAGTTCTTC	CASKELALGSEQFF
TRBV18	.	TRBJ2-7	.	TGTGCCAGCTCACCACCGACTTTAAGCTCCTACGAGCAGTACTTC	CASSPPTLSSYEQYF
TRBV2	.	TRBJ2-5	.	TGTGCCTCCGGGACTGCCCCAGCGGAGACCCAGTACTTC	CASGTAPAETQYF
TRBV28	TRBD2	TRBJ2-7	.	TGTGCCAGCCATGACGGACTAGCTATGAACGAGCAGTACTTC	CASHDGLAMNEQYF
TRBV12-5	TRBD2	TRBJ2-1	.	TGTGCTAGTGGTTCTAGCGGGAGTATTTACAATGAGCAGTTCTTC	CASGSSGSIYNEQFF
TRBV7-2	TRBD2	TRBJ2-1	.	TGTGCCAGCAGCACCCTAGCGGGAGCCCAGTACGATGAGCAGTTCTTC	CASSTLAGAQYDEQFF
TRBV30	.	TRBJ1-1	.	TGTGCCGGATCTCCGGGCAGGGGAGAAACTGAAGCTTTCTTT	CAGSPGRGETEAFF
TRBV28	.	TRBJ1-2	once	TGTGCCAGCAGTTTAAGTCTCTTTCAGGGTGGCTACACCTTC	CASSLSLFQGGYTF
TRBV7-3	TRBD2	TRBJ2-1	.	TGTGCCAGCAGCGACGGACTAGGCAATGAGCAGTTCTTC	CASSDGLGNEQFF
TRBV7-8	.	TRBJ2-4	.	TGTGCCAGCAGCTTAGGCGATTGGGGACTGGGGGCCAAAAACATTCAGTACTTC	CASSLGDWGLGAKNIQYF
TRBV6-5	.	TRBJ1-6	.	TGTGCCAGCAGGGGCAGGGGCTCCTATAATTCACCCCTCCACTTT	CASRGRGSYNSPLHF
TRBV6-5	TRBD2	TRBJ2-3	.	TGTGCCAGCAGACCCCCCGGGAGGGGGGATACGCAGTATTTT	CASRPPGRGDTQYF
TRBV3-1/TRBV3-2	TRBD1	TRBJ1-5	.	TGTGCCAGCAGCAAAGACAGGGGGGAGCCCCAGCATTTT	CASSKDRGEPQHF
TRBV6-6	TRBD1	TRBJ2-5	.	TGTGCCAGCAGTTTTCAAACAGGGGGCGGGGAGACCCAGTACTTC	CASSFQTGGGETQYF
TRBV10-3	TRBD1	TRBJ1-1	.	TGTGCCATCAGGGACAGGGGGACTGAAGCTTTCTTT	CAIRDRGTEAFF
TRBV5-4	TRBD2	TRBJ2-3	.	TGTGCCAGCAGCCCTGGGACTACTAGCACAGATACGCAGTATTTT	CASSPGTTSTDTQYF
TRBV5-1	.	TRBJ2-5	.	TGCGCCAGCAGCTTGGGACAGGAAGAGACCCAGTACTTC	CASSLGQEETQYF
TRBV27	.	TRBJ2-1	once	TGTGCCAGCAGAAGAGGCTACAATGAGCAGTTCTTC	CASRRGYNEQFF
TRBV18	TRBD1	TRBJ2-1	.	TGTGCCAGCTCACCACCGGTATTTAGTAGGACAGGGGTGAATGAGCAGTTCTTC	CASSPPVFSRTGVNEQFF
TRBV9	.	TRBJ1-1	.	TGTGCCAGCAGCCCTCAATCGGGGGAGACTGAAGCTTTCTTT	CASSPQSGETEAFF
TRBV5-1	.	TRBJ1-1	.	TGCGCCAGCAGCCCCTCCGGGTATCTGAACACTGAAGCTTTCTTT	CASSPSGYLNTEAFF
TRBV30	.	TRBJ1-3	.	TGTGCCTGGACAGTCCTTAACACCATATATTTT	CAWTVLNTIYF
TRBV19	TRBD1	TRBJ1-6	.	TGTGCCAGTAGATTGGGACAGGGGAATTCACCCCTCCACTTT	CASRLGQGNSPLHF
TRBV2	.	TRBJ1-5	.	TGTGCCAGCAGTGAACTGGACAGTTATAGCAATCAGCCCCAGCATTTT	CASSELDSYSNQPQHF
TRBV6-8	.	TRBJ2-3	.	TGTGCCAGCCCTCAGAGCACAGATACGCAGTATTTT	CASPQSTDTQYF
TRBV11-2	.	TRBJ2-1	.	TGTGCCAGCAGCTTAGAGGTTAGCTTCAATGAGCAGTTCTTC	CASSLEVSFNEQFF
TRBV28	TRBD2	TRBJ2-7	.	TGTGCCAGCAGTCTAGCGGGCCCCTCCTACGAGCAGTACTTC	CASSLAGPSYEQYF
TRBV28	.	TRBJ1-2	.	TGTGCCAGCAGTTTATGGCAGGGCTACACCTTC	CASSLWQGYTF
TRBV3-1/TRBV3-2	TRBD1	TRBJ2-7	once	TGTGCCAGCAGCCAATGGGACAGGGGCTACGAGCAGTACTTC	CASSQWDRGYEQYF
TRBV6-5	TRBD1	TRBJ2-1	.	TGTGCCAGCAGACCTGGGACAGTCGTTTACAATGAGCAGTTCTTC	CASRPGTVVYNEQFF
TRBV5-4	.	TRBJ2-7	few	TGTGCCAGCAGCCGAACAGGGATGGGGCACGAGCAGTACTTC	CASSRTGMGHEQYF
TRBV7-9	.	TRBJ1-3	.	TGTGCCAGCAGCTTAGTGCAGGGTCGGAACACCATATATTTT	CASSLVQGRNTIYF
TRBV9	TRBD1	TRBJ2-2	.	TGTGCCAGCAGCGCAGTAGGTGTAGGACAGGTCAACACCGGGGAGCTGTTTTTT	CASSAVGVGQVNTGELFF
TRBV6-5	TRBD1	TRBJ1-1	.	TGTGCCAGCAGCTCAGACAGGGAAAATGAAGCTTTCTTT	CASSSDRENEAFF
TRBV5-5	.	TRBJ2-7	.	TGTGCCAGCAGCTCCGTAGAGATCTACGAGCAGTACTTC	CASSSVEIYEQYF
TRBV11-2	.	TRBJ1-4	.	TGTGCCAGCAGCTTCGAGGGTTTTCCTAATGAAAAACTGTTTTTT	CASSFEGFPNEKLFF
TRBV19	TRBD1	TRBJ1-5	once	TGTGCCAGTGGAACAGGGGGGGATCAGCCCCAGCATTTT	CASGTGGDQPQHF
TRBV27	TRBD1	TRBJ1-4	.	TGTGCCAGCAGTTTAGGGACAGGGGGTGCAACTAATGAAAAACTGTTTTTT	CASSLGTGGATNEKLFF
TRBV7-2	.	TRBJ1-5	.	TGTGCCAGCAGCTTCGGGATGAGTAATCAGCCCCAGCATTTT	CASSFGMSNQPQHF
TRBV5-4	.	TRBJ1-2	once	TGTGCCAGCAGCTTGAACAGGGAAGCTGGCTACACCTTC	CASSLNREAGYTF
TRBV10-3	.	TRBJ1-2	.	TGTGCCATCAGTGAGGGAGGCAGGCTGAACAACTATGGCTACACCTTC	CAISEGGRLNNYGYTF
TRBV6-6	.	TRBJ1-5	.	TGTGCCAGCGTGTGGCCAACGTTTAGCAATCAGCCCCAGCATTTT	CASVWPTFSNQPQHF
TRBV3-1/TRBV3-2	TRBD1	TRBJ2-5	.	TGTGCCAGCCTGGGACAGGTTGGGGGAGAGACCCAGTACTTC	CASLGQVGGETQYF
TRBV7-7	TRBD2	TRBJ2-1	.	TGTGCTAGCAGCGCCGGGACTAGCCCCAATGAGCAGTTCTTC	CASSAGTSPNEQFF
TRBV24-1	TRBD1	TRBJ2-7	.	TGTGCCACCAGTGATGGGGACAGTGGGCTATACGAGCAGTACTTC	CATSDGDSGLYEQYF
TRBV5-1	.	TRBJ1-2	.	TGCGCCAGCAGCCCAGGGAATAACTATGGCTACACCTTC	CASSPGNNYGYTF
TRBV19	.	TRBJ1-2	.	TGTGCCAGTAGTATTGAGCGGGATGGCTACACCTTC	CASSIERDGYTF
TRBV19	TRBD1	TRBJ2-7	few	TGTGCCAGTAGTACAGGACAGGGTGGCGAGCAGTACTTC	CASSTGQGGEQYF